This T cell receptor (beta chain) was retrieved from a study of blood T cell repertoires in COVID-19 (dated by TCRdb to 2018 to 2020). A note on the overall study: Samples covering the acute and convalescent phases of COVID-19 were provided by collaborators in the United States, Italy and Spain. Subjects who had been exposed to COVID-19, were actively infected with it, or had recovered from it provided the deeply sampled blood TCRbeta repertoires that made up the dataset. The prospective study material was composed of cDNA or gDNA derived from T cells, B-cell-depleted T cells, or PBMCs. The samples were drawn from the first 160 participants of the ongoing ImmuneRACE study and from about 1,200 subjects provided by 6 global collaborators. Where HLA class I and class II types were available, the types were taken from metadata supplied by the sample provider, not from assay-based typing. Sample metadata almost always included a de-identified subject ID, COVID-19 status, age in years and sex. The repertoires were released in a freely available public database meant as a resource for research on the immune response to SARS-CoV-2.

The investigation overall reported the following: Clinical and demographic metadata were provided uncurated, with the amount varying by source and participant.

TCRbeta CDR3 regions were amplified from genomic DNA using the immunoSEQ Assay, a bias-controlled multiplex PCR. As for the original processing: The number of nucleated cells in each sample was estimated by amplification of reference gene primers within the assay. To quantify the absolute abundance of each unique TCRbeta CDR3 rearrangement, sequence reads were collapsed and filtered. For each sample, productive Simpson clonality was calculated as the square root of Simpson's diversity index across productive rearrangements. TCRdb re-hosts the immuneACCESS table, in-frame sequences only. Its copies lack some clones; in the studies checked, an unresolved V gene accounts for under half of them, and the cause for the rest is not known. The D gene and trimming were derived from the DNA, and the V and J assignments and clone size from that table. The sample records roughly 380,000 clones, roughly nine tenths of which are singletons. The ten most abundant clones make up roughly 4% of the sample.

In this sample, this clone turned up once. The antigen it binds to is not known. No qualities accompany the bases; no much larger clone lies one base away. V is clipped by 3 bases and J by 3 bases, and the sequence between their germline boundaries is 16 bases long. CDR1 and CDR2, per the germline V gene, are KGHDR and SFDVKD. From its cysteine to its phenylalanine, the CDR3 spans 17 amino acids. Only CDR3 DNA remains: 51 bases, in frame from the first base. At one collaborating source in Seattle, patients were enrolled during active infection and were followed longitudinally through the course of disease. Each collaborating institution followed its own protocols to collect whole blood in K2EDTA tubes. For TCRbeta analysis, collaborator samples were shipped as frozen whole blood, as isolated PBMCs, or as DNA extracted from either sample type.

The sequence was collected from a woman aged 60-75 years with COVID-19, enrolled during active disease. The chain couples TRBV24-1 to TRBJ2-2; a weak D assignment points to TRBD1 (6 bases agree). Sequences were obtained from peripheral blood. The CDR3 has the sequence CATSDAERGGDTGELFF. The sequence in DNA is TGTGCCACCAGTGATGCCGAGAGAGGGGGTGACACCGGGGAGCTGTTTTTT.